This is a list of T cell receptor beta chains from one sample in a study of blood T cell repertoires in COVID-19. The method was immunoSEQ multiplex PCR; TCRdb's version includes in-frame clones alone and lacks a portion of them. Of some 100,000 clones listed, approximately 90% are singletons. The specimen was peripheral blood. The receptor set was obtained from a woman aged 80 or over with active COVID-19. Both conserved end residues are part of each CDR3. A D gene is named only where the DNA matches it firmly. Size is omitted from some rows. Given values are once, few, many or a class for expanded clones.

clone_size | j_call | v_call | d_call | cdr3_nt | cdr3_aa
. | TRBJ1-3 | TRBV3-1/TRBV3-2 | TRBD1 | TGTGCCAGCAGCCCCCGGGACAGGGGAAACACCATATATTTT | CASSPRDRGNTIYF
. | TRBJ1-6 | TRBV18 | . | TGTGCCAGCTCACCGGTGGCGTCGACAGGCGGCAGCTCCTATAATTCACCCCTCCACTTT | CASSPVASTGGSSYNSPLHF
. | TRBJ1-4 | TRBV9 | . | TGTGCCAGCAGTACGGGACAAAATGAAAAACTGTTTTTT | CASSTGQNEKLFF
. | TRBJ2-1 | TRBV18 | TRBD2 | TGTGCCAGCTCACCACTAGCGGGAAATGAGCAGTTCTTC | CASSPLAGNEQFF
. | TRBJ2-1 | TRBV6-4 | . | TGTGCCAGCAGTGACCGGGACACGGGTTACAATGAGCAGTTCTTC | CASSDRDTGYNEQFF
. | TRBJ2-3 | TRBV24-1 | TRBD1 | TGTGCCACCAGTGACCCTTGGGGACAGGGGACTAGCACAGATACGCAGTATTTT | CATSDPWGQGTSTDTQYF
. | TRBJ2-7 | TRBV28 | . | TGTGCCAGCAGCATAACGGGAGGGGGCGACAACTACGAGCAGTACTTC | CASSITGGGDNYEQYF
few | TRBJ2-7 | TRBV28 | TRBD1 | TGTGCCAGCAGTCCTTGGACAGGACCCTCCTACGAGCAGTACTTC | CASSPWTGPSYEQYF
. | TRBJ2-1 | TRBV18 | . | TGTGCCAGCTCACCTAGAGTCGGAGAGGAGCAGTTCTTC | CASSPRVGEEQFF
. | TRBJ2-5 | TRBV18 | . | TGTGCCAGCTCCCTGCGCCCGGGGAATCAAGAGACCCAGTACTTC | CASSLRPGNQETQYF
. | TRBJ1-1 | TRBV28 | . | TGTGCCAGCAGTCCCCGGGGGGCCCCGGGGAACACTGAAGCTTTCTTT | CASSPRGAPGNTEAFF
. | TRBJ2-4 | TRBV3-1/TRBV3-2 | . | TGTGCCAGCAGCCAAGGAGATCATGGAGCCAAAAACATTCAGTACTTC | CASSQGDHGAKNIQYF
. | TRBJ2-1 | TRBV5-1 | . | TGCGCCAGCAGCTTGGGGAGTGTTTACAATGAGCAGTTCTTC | CASSLGSVYNEQFF
. | TRBJ1-1 | TRBV9 | . | TGTGCCAGCAGCCCGAGTGGGGGGGCCCATATGAACACTGAAGCTTTCTTT | CASSPSGGAHMNTEAFF
. | TRBJ1-1 | TRBV19 | . | TGTGCCACTCGATTTGGGCAGCAGAACACTGAAGCTTTCTTT | CATRFGQQNTEAFF
. | TRBJ2-7 | TRBV3-1/TRBV3-2 | . | TGTGCGGGATCCGGGACATTTGCCTACGAGCAGTACTTC | CAGSGTFAYEQYF
. | TRBJ2-6 | TRBV5-4 | TRBD2 | TGTGCCAGCAGCTTGGCGGGGGGGGCCGGGGCCAACGTCCTGACTTTC | CASSLAGGAGANVLTF
. | TRBJ2-2 | TRBV5-1 | TRBD1 | TGCGCCAGCAGCTTGGACCTCATCACAGGGGGCGTCACCGGGGAGCTGTTTTTT | CASSLDLITGGVTGELFF
. | TRBJ1-2 | TRBV28 | TRBD1 | TGTGCCAGCAGTTCGGGACAGCCAAACTATGGCTACACCTTC | CASSSGQPNYGYTF
once | TRBJ1-3 | TRBV25-1 | TRBD1 | TGTGCCAGCAGTGCAGGGGGCGCAGGAAACACCATATATTTT | CASSAGGAGNTIYF
. | TRBJ1-5 | TRBV2 | . | TGTGCCAGCAGCCAGCTCGGGCAGGGGTCGGGCAATCAGCCCCAGCATTTT | CASSQLGQGSGNQPQHF
. | TRBJ2-5 | TRBV7-6 | TRBD2 | TGTGCCAGCAGCTTAGACGCGGGAGGGCCTCGAGAGACCCAGTACTTC | CASSLDAGGPRETQYF
. | TRBJ1-5 | TRBV2 | TRBD1 | TGTGCCAGCAGTGAAGGACAACAGGGGGCAGAGCCCCAGCATTTT | CASSEGQQGAEPQHF
. | TRBJ2-3 | TRBV2 | TRBD2 | TGTGCCAGCAGTGAAGGTAGCGGGACAGATACGCAGTATTTT | CASSEGSGTDTQYF
once | TRBJ2-5 | TRBV6-4 | TRBD2 | TGTGCCAGCAGAGGAGGGGTTGAGCGGGAGGGAGAGACCCAGTACTTC | CASRGGVEREGETQYF
. | TRBJ2-7 | TRBV5-4 | . | TGTGCCAGCAGCTTGGTAGGCGGTACCTACGAGCAGTACTTC | CASSLVGGTYEQYF
. | TRBJ2-1 | TRBV7-9 | . | TGTGCCAGCAGCTCTCGTGACTGGTACAATGAGCAGTTCTTC | CASSSRDWYNEQFF
. | TRBJ2-7 | TRBV24-1 | TRBD1 | TGTGCCACCAGGGGGGACAGCTCCTACGAGCAGTACTTC | CATRGDSSYEQYF
few | TRBJ2-2 | TRBV18 | . | TGTGCCAGCTTCTGGTCCGGCACCGGGGAGCTGTTTTTT | CASFWSGTGELFF
. | TRBJ2-1 | TRBV7-6 | . | TGTGCCAGCAGCTTAAACGGCGGCGGGTCGGCTTACAATGAGCAGTTCTTC | CASSLNGGGSAYNEQFF
. | TRBJ1-4 | TRBV28 | . | TGTGCCAGCAGTTTTTGGGACAAATTTAGGACTAATGAAAAACTGTTTTTT | CASSFWDKFRTNEKLFF
. | TRBJ2-7 | TRBV6-6 | TRBD2 | TGTGCCAGCAGTTACTCGTGGACTAGCGGGACCTACGAGCAGTACTTC | CASSYSWTSGTYEQYF
. | TRBJ2-1 | TRBV29-1 | . | TGCAGCGCCCCTAAAACGGCGGCAGCCTACAATGAGCAGTTCTTC | CSAPKTAAAYNEQFF
. | TRBJ1-2 | TRBV6-2/TRBV6-3 | TRBD1 | TGTGCCAGCAGCGATAAAAGGACAGGTGGCTACACCTTC | CASSDKRTGGYTF
once | TRBJ2-1 | TRBV2 | TRBD1 | TGTGCCAGCAGGACAGGGTTATCCTACAATGAGCAGTTCTTC | CASRTGLSYNEQFF
. | TRBJ2-1 | TRBV18 | TRBD2 | TGTGCCAGCTCACCTCGGACTAGCGGGAGTGGGAATGAGCAGTTCTTC | CASSPRTSGSGNEQFF
. | TRBJ1-4 | TRBV18 | . | TGTGCCAGCTCACCGACGTGGGGCGTAGGGGAAAAACTGTTTTTT | CASSPTWGVGEKLFF
. | TRBJ1-2 | TRBV5-1 | . | TGCGCCAGCAGCTCGGGAGCAGCCTCGAGGGCTTATGGCTACACCTTC | CASSSGAASRAYGYTF
. | TRBJ1-1 | TRBV7-2 | . | TGTGCCAGCAGCCCCCAGGGAAGCCACCTGAACACTGAAGCTTTCTTT | CASSPQGSHLNTEAFF
few | TRBJ2-3 | TRBV7-9 | TRBD2 | TGTGCCAGCCAAGAAGGGAGGGCCGGGAGAGATACGCAGTATTTT | CASQEGRAGRDTQYF
. | TRBJ2-1 | TRBV2 | TRBD2 | TGTGCCAGCAGTGAAGTTCTGTCGAGCGGGAGGGGGTATGAGCAGTTCTTC | CASSEVLSSGRGYEQFF
. | TRBJ2-7 | TRBV2 | . | TGTGCCAGCAGTGAAGAGCAGGGTCCAAACTACGAGCAGTACTTC | CASSEEQGPNYEQYF
. | TRBJ2-7 | TRBV28 | TRBD1 | TGTGCCAGCAAAGGGACAGGGATCAGCTACGAGCAGTACTTC | CASKGTGISYEQYF
. | TRBJ1-1 | TRBV28 | . | TGTGCCAGCAGTATTCAGAACACTGAAGCTTTCTTT | CASSIQNTEAFF
. | TRBJ2-5 | TRBV2 | TRBD1 | TGTGCCAGCAGCGCGACAGGGGGTCTGGCCCAGTACTTC | CASSATGGLAQYF
. | TRBJ2-1 | TRBV5-1 | TRBD2 | TGCGCCAGCAGAGACCGGACTAGCGGCCACAATGAGCAGTTCTTC | CASRDRTSGHNEQFF
. | TRBJ1-1 | TRBV12-3/TRBV12-4 | . | TGTGCCAGCAACATCAACCAGGGCTTTGAAGCTTTCTTT | CASNINQGFEAFF
many | TRBJ2-7 | TRBV29-1 | . | TGCAGCGTTGAAGAGGGCAGGGGAAGTGGGGAGCAGTACTTC | CSVEEGRGSGEQYF
. | TRBJ2-2 | TRBV7-9 | . | TGTGCCAGCAGCTTAGCCATGGCGGGCCACTCGAACACCGGGGAGCTGTTTTTT | CASSLAMAGHSNTGELFF
. | TRBJ1-4 | TRBV28 | TRBD1 | TGTGCCAGCATAGCGACCCCAGGGGGTAATGAAAAACTGTTTTTT | CASIATPGGNEKLFF